This T cell receptor beta chain emerged from a study of shared clonotypes between healthy human individuals. The CDR3 sequence is 15 residues long. Losses at the gene ends were 3 bases for V and 5 bases for J; bases not matched to a gene: 9. In germline, CDR1 is KGHSH, CDR2 LQKENI. Sequenced by immunoSEQ multiplex PCR; TCRdb stores in-frame clones only, minus some. The profile covers 1,400,000 or so clones, with 98% appearing a single time and under 0.45% taken by the ten largest. The receptor was isolated from a man aged 30-40 years in good health. The chain employs TRBV18 and TRBJ2-5; 7 positions match TRBD1. Sequencing was carried out using naive CD4+ T cells sorted from blood. Subset given: CD45RA+ positively selected. CDR3 amino acids: CASSPTTGFGETQYF. CDR3 DNA: TGTGCCAGCTCACCGACGACAGGGTTTGGGGAGACCCAGTACTTC.